This TCR beta chain emerged from a study of blood T cell repertoires in COVID-19. Across the study: Whether acute or convalescent, the COVID-19 samples came from the United States, Italy and Spain. From T cells, B-cell-depleted T cells, or PBMCs came the material, which was cDNA or gDNA.

In the source study's methods: Reference gene primer amplification gave estimated nucleated cell counts. Sequenced by immunoSEQ multiplex PCR; TCRdb stores in-frame clones only, minus some. That table supplies the V and J calls and clone size; D and trimming were determined from the DNA. Of some 260,000 clones listed, 80% to 90% are singletons. The CDR3 is 15 residues long. The germline V gene encodes CDR1 ENHRY and CDR2 SYGVKD. V lost 6 bases and J lost 4; bases outside the gene matches: 10. The study assigned cohorts using participant-reported clinical history. This TCR was sampled from a man aged 35-49 years who had recovered from COVID-19. Material: PBMCs or T cells enriched from blood (not recorded which). The genes are TRBV10-3 and TRBJ2-3; TRBD1 aligns across 7 bases. The CDR3 sequence is CAISAGRQGPDTQYF. Written as DNA, the CDR3 is TGTGCCATCAGCGCGGGTAGACAGGGCCCAGATACGCAGTATTTT.